Listed here are 5 T cell receptor beta chains from one sample, sequenced in a study of T cell changes during pregnancy in multiple sclerosis. The repertoire was sequenced with immunoSEQ multiplex PCR; TCRdb's copy has only in-frame clones and lacks some. The sample yields about 73,000 clones, 80% to 95% seen once. The starting material was peripheral blood, obtained in the third trimester of pregnancy. Receptor source: a female donor in good health, enrolled as a control in a pregnancy study.

The V call is TRBV28, the J call TRBJ1-1, with a tentative D call TRBD1 (5 bases). CDR1 and CDR2 (germline): MDHEN, SYDVKM. This CDR3 comprises 14 residues. The germline V and J ends were trimmed by 9 bases and 5 bases, with 19 bases remaining between them. The CDR3 region is CASYYPGLSTEAFF. Written as DNA, the CDR3 is TGTGCCAGTTATTACCCGGGACTCTCAACTGAAGCTTTCTTT.

This rearrangement joins TRBV6-5 to TRBJ1-6; 7 nucleotides align to TRBD1. CDR3 length: 15 residues. CDR1 MNHEY and CDR2 SVGAGI come from the germline V gene. With V trimmed by 5 bases and J by 5 bases, 6 bases remained unmatched. CDR3 DNA: TGTGCCAGCAGTCCCGGGACAGAGAATAATTCACCCCTCCACTTT. Its protein product is CASSPGTENNSPLHF.

The rearrangement uses TRBV18 and TRBJ2-7; weak D call: TRBD1 (5 bases). This CDR3 is built from 14 residues. Germline V gives CDR1 KGHSH, CDR2 LQKENI. The germline V and J ends were trimmed by 3 bases and 4 bases, with 13 bases remaining between them. CDR3 nucleotides: TGTGCCAGCTCACCGGACACGCTCTATTACGAGCAGTACTTC. Translated: CASSPDTLYYEQYF. Supplemented by reference TRBV18 and TRBJ2-7, the full variable domain reads NAGVMQNPRHLVRRRGQEARLRCSPMKGHSHVYWYRQLPEEGLKFMVYLQKENIIDESGMPKERFSAEFPKEGPSILRIQQVVRGDSAAYFCASSPDTLYYEQYFGPGTRLTVT.

The chain recombines TRBV4-2 with TRBJ2-3; 11 positions agree with TRBD2. The J segment lost 3 bases and the V segment lost 7 bases, leaving 9 bases of the junction unmatched. This CDR3 has 16 amino acids. Germline CDR1 is LGHNA and CDR2 is YNFKEQ. CDR3: CASTSVAGGPTDTQYF. The CDR3, as DNA: TGTGCCAGCACCTCTGTAGCGGGGGGGCCTACAGATACGCAGTATTTT.

The chain recombines TRBV7-2 with TRBJ2-5; 11 bases line up with TRBD2. The CDR3 length is 15 residues. The V gene's germline CDR1 is SGHTA and CDR2 FQGNSA. V shed 6 bases, J shed 5 bases, and the junction held 8 bases outside the gene matches. The CDR3 reads CASRFSGGAGETQYF. CDR3 sequence (DNA): TGTGCCAGCAGGTTTAGCGGGGGGGCCGGCGAGACCCAGTACTTC.